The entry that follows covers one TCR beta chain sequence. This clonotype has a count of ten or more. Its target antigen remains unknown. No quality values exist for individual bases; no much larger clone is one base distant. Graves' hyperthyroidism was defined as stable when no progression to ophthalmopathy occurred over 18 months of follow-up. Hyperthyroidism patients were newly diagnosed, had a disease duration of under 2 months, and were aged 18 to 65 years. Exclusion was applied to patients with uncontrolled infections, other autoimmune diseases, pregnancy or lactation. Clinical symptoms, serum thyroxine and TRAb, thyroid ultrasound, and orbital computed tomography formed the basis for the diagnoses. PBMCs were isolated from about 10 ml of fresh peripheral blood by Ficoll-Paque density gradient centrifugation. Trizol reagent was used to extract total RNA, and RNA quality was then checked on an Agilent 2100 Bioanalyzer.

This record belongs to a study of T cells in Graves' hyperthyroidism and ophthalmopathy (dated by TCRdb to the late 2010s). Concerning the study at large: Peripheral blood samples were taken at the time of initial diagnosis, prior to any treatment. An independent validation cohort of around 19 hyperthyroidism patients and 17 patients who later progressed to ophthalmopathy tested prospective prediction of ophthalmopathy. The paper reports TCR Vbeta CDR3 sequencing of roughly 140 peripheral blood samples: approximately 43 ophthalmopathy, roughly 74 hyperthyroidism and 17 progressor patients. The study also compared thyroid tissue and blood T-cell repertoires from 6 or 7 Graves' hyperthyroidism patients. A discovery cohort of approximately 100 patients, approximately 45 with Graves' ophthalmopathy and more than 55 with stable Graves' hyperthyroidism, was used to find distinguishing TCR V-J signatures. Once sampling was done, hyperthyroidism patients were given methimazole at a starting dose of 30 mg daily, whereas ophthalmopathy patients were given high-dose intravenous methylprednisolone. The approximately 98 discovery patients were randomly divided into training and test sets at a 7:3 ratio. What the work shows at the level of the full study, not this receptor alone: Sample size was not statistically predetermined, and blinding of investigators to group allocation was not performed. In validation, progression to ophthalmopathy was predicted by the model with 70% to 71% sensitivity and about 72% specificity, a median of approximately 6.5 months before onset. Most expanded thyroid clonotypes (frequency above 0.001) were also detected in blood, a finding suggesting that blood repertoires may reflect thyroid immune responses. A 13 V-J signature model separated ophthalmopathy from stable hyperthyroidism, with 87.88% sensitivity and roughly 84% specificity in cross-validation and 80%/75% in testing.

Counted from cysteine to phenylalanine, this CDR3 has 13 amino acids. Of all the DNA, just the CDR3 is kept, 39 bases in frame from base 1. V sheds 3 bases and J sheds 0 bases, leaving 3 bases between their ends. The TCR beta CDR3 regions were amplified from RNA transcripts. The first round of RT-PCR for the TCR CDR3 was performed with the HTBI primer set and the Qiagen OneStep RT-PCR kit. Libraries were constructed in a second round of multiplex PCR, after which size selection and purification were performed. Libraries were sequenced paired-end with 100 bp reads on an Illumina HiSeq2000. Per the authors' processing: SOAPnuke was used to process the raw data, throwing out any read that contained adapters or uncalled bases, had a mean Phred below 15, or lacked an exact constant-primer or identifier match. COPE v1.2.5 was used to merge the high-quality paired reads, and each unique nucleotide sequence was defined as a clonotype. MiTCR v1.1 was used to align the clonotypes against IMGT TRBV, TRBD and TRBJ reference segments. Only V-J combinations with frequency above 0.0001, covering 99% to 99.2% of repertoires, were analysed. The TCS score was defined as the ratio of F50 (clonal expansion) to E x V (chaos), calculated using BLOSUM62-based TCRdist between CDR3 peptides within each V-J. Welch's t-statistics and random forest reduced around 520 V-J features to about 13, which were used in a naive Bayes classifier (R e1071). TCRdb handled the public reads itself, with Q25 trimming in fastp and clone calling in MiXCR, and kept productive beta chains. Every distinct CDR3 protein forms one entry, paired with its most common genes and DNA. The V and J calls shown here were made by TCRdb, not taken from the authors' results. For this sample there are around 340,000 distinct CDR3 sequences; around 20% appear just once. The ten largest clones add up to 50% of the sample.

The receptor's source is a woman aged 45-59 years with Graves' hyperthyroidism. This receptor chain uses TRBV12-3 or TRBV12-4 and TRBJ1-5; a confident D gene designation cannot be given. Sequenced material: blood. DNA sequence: TGTGCCAGCAGTTTGGGTAGCAATCAGCCCCAGCATTTT. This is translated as CASSLGSNQPQHF.